Here is one TCR beta chain with its context. Its antigen is not identified. The average interval from treatment start to post-treatment squamous cell carcinoma sampling was 31 days. Tumor or blood genomic DNA was sequenced, with inputs of about 550 ng to 6,500 ng. Profiled with immunoSEQ multiplex PCR; TCRdb holds only in-frame clones, not every one. The data hold about 15,000 clones, with around 70% observed a single time. The sample comes from a study of T cells in tumors after PD-1 blockade. This CDR3 contains 13 residues. Losses at the gene ends were 11 bases for V and 3 bases for J; bases not matched to a gene: 7. Germline CDR1 is MNHNS and CDR2 is SASEGT. Overall study results and limits: Blood contained approximately 43% of the tumor's TCR clonotypes. In squamous cell carcinoma, about half of expanded exhausted clones were novel versus 29% of other expanded CD8+ clones.

Source: tumor tissue, taken after anti-PD-1 treatment. This TCR came from a human donor with cutaneous squamous cell carcinoma. V is TRBV6-1 and J is TRBJ1-1; 9 bases are shared with TRBD1. CDR3 DNA sequence: TGTGCCGGTAAGACAGGGGGGTACACTGAAGCTTTCTTT. Protein sequence: CAGKTGGYTEAFF.